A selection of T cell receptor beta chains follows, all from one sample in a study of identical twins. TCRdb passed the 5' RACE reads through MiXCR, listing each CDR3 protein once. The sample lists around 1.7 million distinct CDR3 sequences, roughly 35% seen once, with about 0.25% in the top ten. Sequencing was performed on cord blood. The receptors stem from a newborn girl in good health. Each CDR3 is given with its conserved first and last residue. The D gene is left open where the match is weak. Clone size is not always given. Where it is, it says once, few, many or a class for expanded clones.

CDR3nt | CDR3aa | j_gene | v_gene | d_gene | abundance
TGTGCCAGCGGACGACTAGCGGGGTACACAGATACGCAGTATTTT | CASGRLAGYTDTQYF | TRBJ2-3 | TRBV27 | TRBD2 | -
TGTGCCAGCAGCAAGCGGACGGCGCAGGAAAAACTGTTTTTT | CASSKRTAQEKLFF | TRBJ1-4 | TRBV12-3/TRBV12-4 | - | -
TGTGCCAGCAGTTTATTGGGAAACAGGGGGCAATCAGGTGAAGCTTTCTTT | CASSLLGNRGQSGEAFF | TRBJ1-1 | TRBV28 | TRBD1 | -
TGTGCCAGCAGTCCCCCAGTTCGAGCGGGGCTTCCCTACGAGCAGTACTTC | CASSPPVRAGLPYEQYF | TRBJ2-7 | TRBV12-3/TRBV12-4 | TRBD2 | -
TGTGCCATCAGTGACCAGGGTGGGGAGACCCAGTACTTC | CAISDQGGETQYF | TRBJ2-5 | TRBV10-3 | - | -
TGTGCCCCCAGTTCAGGGGACTATGGCTACACCTTC | CAPSSGDYGYTF | TRBJ1-2 | TRBV24-1 | - | -
TGCAGTGCTAGAGATCTTTACGCCTACAATGAGCAGTTCTTC | CSARDLYAYNEQFF | TRBJ2-1 | TRBV20-1 | - | -
TGTGCCAGCAGCTTAGGGGTGACTAGCGGAGCCAAAAACATTCAGTACTTC | CASSLGVTSGAKNIQYF | TRBJ2-4 | TRBV11-2 | TRBD2 | -
TGTGCCAGCAGTCCAGGGACATGGGGTGGGGAGACCCAGTACTTC | CASSPGTWGGETQYF | TRBJ2-5 | TRBV27 | - | -
TGTGCCAGCGGCAAAGGAAGGAGCTCCTACGAGCAGTACTTC | CASGKGRSSYEQYF | TRBJ2-7 | TRBV21-1 | - | -
TGTGCCAGCAGCTTAGATCGTGGACTAGCGGCTCAAGAGACCCAGTACTTC | CASSLDRGLAAQETQYF | TRBJ2-5 | TRBV11-2 | TRBD2 | many
TGTGCCAGCAGTCCCCCAGGTGGCACTGGGACCAACGTCCTGACTTTC | CASSPPGGTGTNVLTF | TRBJ2-6 | TRBV28 | - | -
TGTGCCAGCAGTTACCTACTGGGACTTCGAAATTCACCCCTCCACTTT | CASSYLLGLRNSPLHF | TRBJ1-6 | TRBV6-2/TRBV6-3 | - | -
TGTGCCAGCAGTCTCGGACTAGCGGGTGGTGGTGAGCAGTTCTTC | CASSLGLAGGGEQFF | TRBJ2-1 | TRBV28 | TRBD2 | few
TGCAGTGCTAGAGCTGGGGTAGCCAAAAACATTCAGTACTTC | CSARAGVAKNIQYF | TRBJ2-4 | TRBV20-1 | - | -
TGTGCCAGCAGCTTCGTCGTAGTGGGTTACAATGAGCAGTTCTTC | CASSFVVVGYNEQFF | TRBJ2-1 | TRBV5-6 | - | -
TGTGCCACCAGCATGACAGGGGTACGCGGCTACACCTTC | CATSMTGVRGYTF | TRBJ1-2 | TRBV15 | TRBD1 | -
TGTGCCAGCAGTTCCTCGCGGGAGGACACCGGGGAGCTGTTTTTT | CASSSSREDTGELFF | TRBJ2-2 | TRBV6-2/TRBV6-3 | TRBD2 | -
TGTGCCAGCAGTCCCCCCTCGGGCTCTTTGGATGAGCGGTTCTTC | CASSPPSGSLDERFF | TRBJ2-1 | TRBV28 | - | -
TGTGCCAGCAGCTTAGGCAGGGTCGGGGACGAGCAGTACTTC | CASSLGRVGDEQYF | TRBJ2-7 | TRBV11-2 | - | -
TGTGCCAGCAGTAGAACGGGAGGGCCGCAAGAGACCCAGTACTTC | CASSRTGGPQETQYF | TRBJ2-5 | TRBV2 | TRBD2 | few
TGTGCCAGCAGCCACTTAGCGGGAGGCATCTCCTACGAGCAGTACTTC | CASSHLAGGISYEQYF | TRBJ2-7 | TRBV4-2 | TRBD2 | many
TGTGCCAGCAGCAAGGGTAACAACAGAACCTACGAGCAGTACTTC | CASSKGNNRTYEQYF | TRBJ2-7 | TRBV21-1 | - | -
TGCGCCAGCAGCCAATGGTCAAGGACTAGCTTGCCCTACGAGCAGTACTTC | CASSQWSRTSLPYEQYF | TRBJ2-7 | TRBV4-1 | TRBD2 | few
TGTGCCAGCAGCTTGGGGTACAGGGCTCTCTACGAGCAGTACTTC | CASSLGYRALYEQYF | TRBJ2-7 | TRBV5-8 | - | -
TGTGCCAGCTCACCACCCTCAGTAAATCAGCCCCAGCATTTT | CASSPPSVNQPQHF | TRBJ1-5 | TRBV18 | - | -
TGTGCCAGCAGTTTTGAGAGGGGCTACTCCTACGAGCAGTACTTC | CASSFERGYSYEQYF | TRBJ2-7 | TRBV27 | - | -
TGTGCCAGCAGTTCACCGGGACAGGGGTGGGTCTCCTACGAGCAGTACTTC | CASSSPGQGWVSYEQYF | TRBJ2-7 | TRBV12-3/TRBV12-4 | TRBD1 | -
TGTGCCAGCAGTGACCCTCTCCATAGCACAGATACGCAGTATTTT | CASSDPLHSTDTQYF | TRBJ2-3 | TRBV25-1 | - | few
TGCGCCAGCAGCCAAGATTGGGAACAGACCTACGAGCAGTACTTC | CASSQDWEQTYEQYF | TRBJ2-7 | TRBV4-1 | - | few
TGCAGTGCTAGAGATCGGCAGGGCTTACCCTACGAGCAGTACTTC | CSARDRQGLPYEQYF | TRBJ2-7 | TRBV20-1 | - | few
TGCAGTGCTAGAGATCCCGGACTGGGCACTGAAGCTTTCTTT | CSARDPGLGTEAFF | TRBJ1-1 | TRBV20-1 | - | -
TGTGCCAGCAGCCAAGAGGTAGTTTACAATGAGCAGTTCTTC | CASSQEVVYNEQFF | TRBJ2-1 | TRBV4-2 | - | -
TGTGCCAGTAGTTACCCCGGGCGGGGAAGGAGCACTGAAGCTTTCTTT | CASSYPGRGRSTEAFF | TRBJ1-1 | TRBV6-6 | - | -
TGTGCCAGCAGCGTAGCCCGAGGGGACACAGATACGCAGTATTTT | CASSVARGDTDTQYF | TRBJ2-3 | TRBV9 | - | many
TGTGCCAGCAGCTTCGGGGTAACTAGCACAGATACGCAGTATTTT | CASSFGVTSTDTQYF | TRBJ2-3 | TRBV5-8 | - | -
TGCGCCAGCAGCCGACAGGAAGTAACCCCTAATGAAAAACTGTTTTTT | CASSRQEVTPNEKLFF | TRBJ1-4 | TRBV5-1 | - | -
TGTGCCACCAGTGCCGAGGGACAGGGGGCTAATTCACCCCTCCACTTT | CATSAEGQGANSPLHF | TRBJ1-6 | TRBV24-1 | TRBD1 | -
TGTGCCATCAGTGGGGGGGGGGAAGAGACCCAGTACTTC | CAISGGGEETQYF | TRBJ2-5 | TRBV10-3 | TRBD2 | -
TGTGCCAGCAGCCAAGTTTCCTGGACAGGGGGGAGTGAGCAGTTCTTC | CASSQVSWTGGSEQFF | TRBJ2-1 | TRBV4-2 | TRBD1 | few
TGTGCCAGCCTAGGGACAGGGGCTGAAGCTTTCTTT | CASLGTGAEAFF | TRBJ1-1 | TRBV25-1 | TRBD1 | -
TGTGCCAGCACCCCTCCTGGGGGCCGTGAGGAGCAGTACTTC | CASTPPGGREEQYF | TRBJ2-7 | TRBV5-6 | - | -
TGTGCCAGCAGCTTAATGGGACAGGGGGGACTTGCAACTAATGAAAAACTGTTTTTT | CASSLMGQGGLATNEKLFF | TRBJ1-4 | TRBV5-6 | TRBD1 | once
TGCAGCACCCGGGGACCTCGGGGGGAGACCCAGTACTTC | CSTRGPRGETQYF | TRBJ2-5 | TRBV29-1 | - | few
TGCGCCAGCAGCCAAGGTCCGGGGCTAGGCACTGAAGCTTTCTTT | CASSQGPGLGTEAFF | TRBJ1-1 | TRBV4-1 | - | -
TGCAGTGCTAGATGCCTAACGAACACCGGGGAGCTGTTTTTT | CSARCLTNTGELFF | TRBJ2-2 | TRBV20-1 | - | -
TGTGCCAGCAGCAAATTTAGCGGTCGAGGGCGCTACAATGAGCAGTTCTTC | CASSKFSGRGRYNEQFF | TRBJ2-1 | TRBV6-1 | - | few
TGTGCCAGCAGTGACCCCTCGGGCACCAACAATGAGCAGTTCTTC | CASSDPSGTNNEQFF | TRBJ2-1 | TRBV6-1 | - | -
TGCAGTGCTAGAAGGGTATCGGGGACCCAGTACTTC | CSARRVSGTQYF | TRBJ2-5 | TRBV20-1 | - | -
TGTGCCATCAGCCTCAGCGGGGATACCTACGAGCAGTACTTC | CAISLSGDTYEQYF | TRBJ2-7 | TRBV10-3 | TRBD2 | -
TGTGCCAGCAGTTTTGACCCCTCTAGCGGGAGAGAAGGTGAGCAGTTCTTC | CASSFDPSSGREGEQFF | TRBJ2-1 | TRBV28 | TRBD2 | -
TGCAGTGCTAGTGTTCCCCGCGAGTTCTCCTACAATGAGCGGTTCTTC | CSASVPREFSYNERFF | TRBJ2-1 | TRBV20-1 | - | once
TGTGCCAGCAGCTTGGTGACTAGCGGGGGGAGAGAGCAGTTCTTC | CASSLVTSGGREQFF | TRBJ2-1 | TRBV5-6 | TRBD2 | -
TGTGCCAGCTTAGGCGGGGAAAGCTACAATGAGCAGTTCTTC | CASLGGESYNEQFF | TRBJ2-1 | TRBV2 | - | few
TGTGCCAGCAGTTACGGGGCGGACGTGGGCTACACCTTC | CASSYGADVGYTF | TRBJ1-2 | TRBV6-5 | - | few